Listed here are 5 T cell receptor beta chains from one sample, sequenced in a study of blood T cell repertoires in COVID-19. Only in-frame clones appear in the TCRdb table, and some are missing; sequencing was by immunoSEQ multiplex PCR. Among roughly 110,000 clones listed, about 85% were seen once. Input material: peripheral blood. The receptors here all came from a human donor in a cohort sampled during active COVID-19.

V usage is TRBV6-6 and J usage is TRBJ2-7; the D gene is possibly TRBD2 (6 bases). Germline CDR1 and CDR2: MNHNY and SVGAGI (reference sequence). Trimming pared 6 bases from V and 7 bases from J, leaving 13 bases between. CDR3 length: 12 amino acids. CDR3 DNA: TGTGCCAGCAGCCGAGAAGGGAGGGAGCAGTACTTC. This codes for CASSREGREQYF.

This rearrangement joins TRBV19 to TRBJ1-6, with no clear D. This CDR3 contains 14 residues. Per the germline V gene, CDR1 is LNHDA and CDR2 is SQIVND (reference sequence). The germline V and J ends were trimmed by 3 bases and 6 bases, with 9 bases remaining between them. The CDR3 region has the DNA TGTGCCAGTAGTATGACTGATACTAATTCACCCCTCCACTTT. Translated: CASSMTDTNSPLHF.

V and J are TRBV5-1 and TRBJ1-1, with 9 bases that match TRBD1. CDR1 and CDR2 (germline): SGHRS, YFSETQ. The CDR3 is 15 residues long. Germline trimming cut 4 bases from V and 1 base from J; bases unmatched to any gene: 5. This CDR3 reads CASSQGTGKNTEAFF. The CDR3 coding sequence is TGCGCCAGCAGCCAGGGGACAGGGAAGAACACTGAAGCTTTCTTT.

The genes are TRBV20-1 and TRBJ1-1; tentatively, D is TRBD1 (5 bases). The length of the CDR3 is 13 residues. Germline V gene lookup returns CDR1 DFQATT and CDR2 SNEGSKA (reference sequence). V was cut by 3 bases and J by 10 bases, with 18 bases left in between. CDR3 sequence: CSASRGDLGGAFF. CDR3 DNA sequence: TGCAGTGCTAGTCGGGGGGACCTCGGGGGAGCTTTCTTT.

This chain links TRBV7-9 with TRBJ1-1, with a possible D match to TRBD1 (5 bases). V was clipped by 5 bases and J by 0 bases, with 13 bases between them. CDR3 length: 15 amino acids. The germline V gene has CDR1 SEHNR and CDR2 FQNEAQ (reference sequence). As DNA, the CDR3 is TGTGCCAGCAGCCCTGGGGGGACGTTGAACACTGAAGCTTTCTTT. It yields the protein CASSPGGTLNTEAFF.